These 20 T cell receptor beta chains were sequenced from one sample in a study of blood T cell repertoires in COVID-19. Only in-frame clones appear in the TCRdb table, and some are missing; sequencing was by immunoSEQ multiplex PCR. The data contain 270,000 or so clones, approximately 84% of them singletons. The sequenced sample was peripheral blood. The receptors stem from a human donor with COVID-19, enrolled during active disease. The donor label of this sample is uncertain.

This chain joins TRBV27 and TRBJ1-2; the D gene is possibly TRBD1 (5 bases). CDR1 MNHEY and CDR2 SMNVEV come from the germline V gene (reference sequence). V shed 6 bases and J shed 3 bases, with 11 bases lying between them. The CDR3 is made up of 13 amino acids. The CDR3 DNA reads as TGTGCCAGCAGAAAATCGGGGGACTATGGCTACACCTTC. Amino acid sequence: CASRKSGDYGYTF.

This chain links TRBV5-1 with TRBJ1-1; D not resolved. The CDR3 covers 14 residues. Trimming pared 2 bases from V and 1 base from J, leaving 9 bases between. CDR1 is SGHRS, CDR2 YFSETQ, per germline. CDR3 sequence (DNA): TGCGCCAGCAGCTTTCAAGCAGGGAACACTGAAGCTTTCTTT. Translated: CASSFQAGNTEAFF.

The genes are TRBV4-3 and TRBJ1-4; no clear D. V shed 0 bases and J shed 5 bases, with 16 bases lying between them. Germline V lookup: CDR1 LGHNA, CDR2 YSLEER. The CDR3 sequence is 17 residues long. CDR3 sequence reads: CASSQDARQYLNEKLFF. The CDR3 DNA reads TGCGCCAGCAGCCAAGATGCGCGGCAGTACCTAAATGAAAAACTGTTTTTT.

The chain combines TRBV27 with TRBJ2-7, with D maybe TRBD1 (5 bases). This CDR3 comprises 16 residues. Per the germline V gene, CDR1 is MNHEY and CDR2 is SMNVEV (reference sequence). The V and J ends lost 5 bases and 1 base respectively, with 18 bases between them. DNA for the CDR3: TGTGCCAGCAGTCCAACCCAGGGATTCGGGTCCTACGAGCAGTACTTC. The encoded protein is CASSPTQGFGSYEQYF.

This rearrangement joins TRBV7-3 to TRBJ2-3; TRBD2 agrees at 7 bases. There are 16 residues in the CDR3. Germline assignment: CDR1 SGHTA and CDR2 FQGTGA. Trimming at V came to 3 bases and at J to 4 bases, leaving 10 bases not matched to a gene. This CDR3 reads CASSLASGWRPDTQYF. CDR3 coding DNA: TGTGCCAGCAGCTTGGCTAGCGGTTGGAGGCCAGATACGCAGTATTTT.

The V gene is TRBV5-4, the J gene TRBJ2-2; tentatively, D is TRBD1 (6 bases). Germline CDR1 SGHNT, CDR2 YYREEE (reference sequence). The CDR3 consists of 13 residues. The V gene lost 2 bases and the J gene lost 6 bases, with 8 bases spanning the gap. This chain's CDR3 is CASSLQGSGELFF. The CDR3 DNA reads TGTGCCAGCAGCTTACAGGGTTCCGGGGAGCTGTTTTTT.

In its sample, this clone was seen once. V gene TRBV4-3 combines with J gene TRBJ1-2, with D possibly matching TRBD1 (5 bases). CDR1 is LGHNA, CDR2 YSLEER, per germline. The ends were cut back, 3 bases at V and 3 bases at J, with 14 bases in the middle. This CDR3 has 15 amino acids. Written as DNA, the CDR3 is TGCGCCAGCAGCCAGGACGATACAGGACACTATGGCTACACCTTC. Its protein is CASSQDDTGHYGYTF.

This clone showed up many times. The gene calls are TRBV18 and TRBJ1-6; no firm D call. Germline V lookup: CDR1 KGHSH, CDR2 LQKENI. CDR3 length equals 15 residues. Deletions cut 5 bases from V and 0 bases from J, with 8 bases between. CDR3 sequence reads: CASSRTSSYNSPLHF. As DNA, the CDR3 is TGTGCCAGCTCAAGAACGAGCTCCTATAATTCACCCCTCCACTTT. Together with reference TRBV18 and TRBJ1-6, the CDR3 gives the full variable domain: NAGVMQNPRHLVRRRGQEARLRCSPMKGHSHVYWYRQLPEEGLKFMVYLQKENIIDESGMPKERFSAEFPKEGPSILRIQQVVRGDSAAYFCASSRTSSYNSPLHFGNGTRLTVT.

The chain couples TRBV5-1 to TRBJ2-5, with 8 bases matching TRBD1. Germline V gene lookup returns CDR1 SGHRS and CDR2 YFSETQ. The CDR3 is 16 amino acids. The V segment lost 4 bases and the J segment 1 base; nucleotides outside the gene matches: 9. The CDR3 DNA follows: TGCGCCAGCAGCCGCCAGGGACAGGCGGTCCAAGAGACCCAGTACTTC. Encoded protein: CASSRQGQAVQETQYF. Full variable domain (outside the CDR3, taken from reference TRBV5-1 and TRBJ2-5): KAGVTQTPRYLIKTRGQQVTLSCSPISGHRSVSWYQQTPGQGLQFLFEYFSETQRNKGNFPGRFSGRQFSNSRSEMNVSTLELGDSALYLCASSRQGQAVQETQYFGPGTRLLVL.

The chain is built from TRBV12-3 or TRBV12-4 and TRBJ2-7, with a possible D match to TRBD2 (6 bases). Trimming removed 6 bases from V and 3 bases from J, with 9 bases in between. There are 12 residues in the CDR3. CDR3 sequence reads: CASRGTFYEQYF. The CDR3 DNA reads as TGTGCCAGCAGGGGGACTTTCTACGAGCAGTACTTC.

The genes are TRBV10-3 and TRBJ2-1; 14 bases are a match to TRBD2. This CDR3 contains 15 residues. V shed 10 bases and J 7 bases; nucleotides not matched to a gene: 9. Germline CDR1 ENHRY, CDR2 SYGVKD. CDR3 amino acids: CATLPGTSGSNEQFF. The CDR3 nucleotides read TGTGCCACCCTACCCGGGACTAGCGGGAGTAATGAGCAGTTCTTC.

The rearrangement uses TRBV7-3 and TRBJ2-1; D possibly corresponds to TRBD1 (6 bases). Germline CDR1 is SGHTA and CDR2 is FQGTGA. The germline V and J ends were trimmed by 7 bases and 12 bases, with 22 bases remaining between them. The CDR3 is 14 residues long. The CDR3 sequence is CASTPRAGDPSQFF. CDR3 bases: TGTGCCAGCACCCCCCGGGCAGGGGACCCCTCGCAGTTCTTC. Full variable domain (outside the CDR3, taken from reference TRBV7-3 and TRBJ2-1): GAGVSQTPSNKVTEKGKYVELRCDPISGHTALYWYRQSLGQGPEFLIYFQGTGAADDSGLPNDRFFAVRPEGSVSTLKIQRTERGDSAVYLCASTPRAGDPSQFFGPGTRLTVL.

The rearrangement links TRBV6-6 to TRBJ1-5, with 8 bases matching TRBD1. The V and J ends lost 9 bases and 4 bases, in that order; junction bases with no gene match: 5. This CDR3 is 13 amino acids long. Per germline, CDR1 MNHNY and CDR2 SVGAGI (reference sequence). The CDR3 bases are TGTGCCAGTTGGGACAGGCTAAATCAGCCCCAGCATTTT. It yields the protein CASWDRLNQPQHF.

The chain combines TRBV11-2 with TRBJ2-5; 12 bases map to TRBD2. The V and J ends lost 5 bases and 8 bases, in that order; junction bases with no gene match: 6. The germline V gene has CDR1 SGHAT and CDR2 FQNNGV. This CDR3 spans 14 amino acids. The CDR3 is CASSPGLAGFTQYF. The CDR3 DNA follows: TGTGCCAGCAGCCCGGGACTAGCGGGCTTCACCCAGTACTTC.

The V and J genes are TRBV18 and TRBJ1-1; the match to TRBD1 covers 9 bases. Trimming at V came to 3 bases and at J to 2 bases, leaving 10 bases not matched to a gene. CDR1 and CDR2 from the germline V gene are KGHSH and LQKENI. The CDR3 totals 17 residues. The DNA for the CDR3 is TGTGCCAGCTCACCGAATACAGGGGGCGGGGGCAACACTGAAGCTTTCTTT. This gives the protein CASSPNTGGGGNTEAFF.

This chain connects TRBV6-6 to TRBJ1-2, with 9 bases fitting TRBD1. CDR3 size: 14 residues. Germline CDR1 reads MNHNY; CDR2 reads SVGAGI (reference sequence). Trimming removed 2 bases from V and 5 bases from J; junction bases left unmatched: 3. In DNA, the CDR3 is TGTGCCAGCAGTTACCGGGACAGGGTTTATGGCTACACCTTC. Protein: CASSYRDRVYGYTF.

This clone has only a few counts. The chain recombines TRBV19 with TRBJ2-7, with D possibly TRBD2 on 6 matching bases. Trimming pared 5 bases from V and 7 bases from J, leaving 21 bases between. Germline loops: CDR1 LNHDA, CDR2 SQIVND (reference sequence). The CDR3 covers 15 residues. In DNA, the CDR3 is TGTGCCAGTAGTTCCTCCCCGGGGGTTTTTGGGGAGCAGTACTTC. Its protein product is CASSSSPGVFGEQYF.

The CDR3 here is CASTPLAGGSYEQYF. The CDR3 DNA sequence: TGTGCCAGCACCCCGCTAGCGGGAGGCTCCTACGAGCAGTACTTC. The rearrangement uses TRBV5-5 and TRBJ2-7, with 11 bases matching TRBD2. CDR3 size: 15 residues. Germline trimming cut 6 bases from V and 0 bases from J; bases unmatched to any gene: 5. Germline V CDR1 and CDR2: SGHKS, YYEKEE (reference sequence).

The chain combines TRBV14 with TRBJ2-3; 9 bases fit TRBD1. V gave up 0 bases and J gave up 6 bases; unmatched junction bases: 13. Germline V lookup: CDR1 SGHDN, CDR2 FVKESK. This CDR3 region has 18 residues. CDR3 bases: TGTGCCAGCAGCCAAGAAGACAGGGGGAGATACCCAGGGGATACGCAGTATTTT. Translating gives CASSQEDRGRYPGDTQYF.

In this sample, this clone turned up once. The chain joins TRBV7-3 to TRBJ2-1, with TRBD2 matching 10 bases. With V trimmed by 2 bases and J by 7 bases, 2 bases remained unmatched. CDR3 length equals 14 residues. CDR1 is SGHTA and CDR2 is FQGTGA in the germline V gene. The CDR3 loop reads CASSLLAGANEQFF. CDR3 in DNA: TGTGCCAGCAGCTTACTAGCGGGGGCTAATGAGCAGTTCTTC.